The TCR beta chain described here comes from a study of spatial heterogeneity in lung cancer. CDR1 is WNHNN and CDR2 is SYGVQD in the germline V gene (reference sequence). CDR3 length: 14 residues. As concerns this clonotype: Its specificity is unknown. This could be a read error, since a much larger clone is one nucleotide away.

Every TCR cDNA molecule carried a tag that served as a unique molecular identifier. One entry per CDR3 protein results from TCRdb running MiXCR on the 5' RACE reads. The data show approximately 94,000 distinct CDR3 sequences, under 4.5% seen once. The time point: sample taken at primary tumor resection. Whole RNA, isolated from tumor, nontumor lung or frozen PBMC, was sequenced without prior sorting. Study observations and caveats: Tumors with more nonsynonymous mutations had more expanded intratumoral alpha and beta TCRs.

This material consisted of lung tumor tissue, taken at surgery. The receptor was derived from a male donor with early-stage non-small cell lung cancer. V and J are TRBV10-1 and TRBJ2-7, with no clear D. This chain's CDR3 is CANSESSRSYEQYF. The CDR3 coding sequence is TGCGCCAACAGTGAGTCGTCTCGCTCCTACGAGCAGTACTTC.